This T cell receptor beta chain originates from a study of cytomegalovirus exposure and HLA in healthy donors. A multiplex PCR was run with 60 Vbeta primers and 13 Jbeta primers. Measured with immunoSEQ multiplex PCR; TCRdb has only the in-frame clones, and not every one. The sample yields about 140,000 clones, about 75% seen once. Germline V gene data show CDR1 as MNHEY and CDR2 as SMNVEV (reference sequence). There are 15 residues in the CDR3. V lost 5 bases, J lost 4 bases, and 8 bases stayed unmatched. General observations from the study: HLA-A and HLA-B allele assignments for most subjects were reportedly predicted accurately using TCR beta sequences.

On this clone itself: Its antigen is unidentified.

This sequence originates from a woman aged 30 to 39 in good health and CMV-seronegative. The specimen sequenced was PBMCs. V and J are TRBV27 and TRBJ2-3, with 8 nucleotides matching TRBD2. The CDR3 sequence is CASSPLAGKADTQYF. CDR3 nucleotide sequence: TGTGCCAGCAGTCCCTTAGCGGGAAAAGCAGATACGCAGTATTTT.